These 24 T cell receptor beta chains came from one sample sequenced in a study of blood T cell repertoires in COVID-19. Measured with immunoSEQ multiplex PCR; TCRdb has only the in-frame clones, and not every one. The sample holds over 150,000 clones, roughly nine tenths seen once. The specimen was peripheral blood. These receptors all come from a man in his fifties or sixties with acute or convalescent COVID-19.

This chain connects TRBV7-9 to TRBJ1-2, with 8 bases fitting TRBD1. Trimming at V came to 2 bases and at J to 6 bases, leaving 5 bases not matched to a gene. This CDR3 spans 14 amino acids. Germline V gene data show CDR1 as SEHNR and CDR2 as FQNEAQ (reference sequence). CDR3 protein: CASSLRETGDGYTF. CDR3 coding DNA: TGTGCCAGCAGCTTACGGGAGACAGGGGATGGCTACACCTTC.

The chain recombines TRBV12-3 or TRBV12-4 with TRBJ1-3, with TRBD1 identical over 8 bases. CDR3 size: 13 residues. V gave up 7 bases and J gave up 5 bases; unmatched junction bases: 4. DNA for the CDR3: TGTGCCAGCAACAGGGGGATAAGAAACACCATATATTTT. It specifies CASNRGIRNTIYF.

The chain has TRBV18 and TRBJ2-1; 12 bases fit TRBD1. V shed 3 bases, J shed 8 bases, and the junction held 5 bases outside the gene matches. The V gene's germline CDR1 is KGHSH and CDR2 LQKENI. The CDR3 length is 15 residues. CDR3 DNA: TGTGCCAGCTCACCTCCGGGACAGGGGGCTTATGAGCAGTTCTTC. Protein: CASSPPGQGAYEQFF. The whole variable domain, filled in from reference TRBV18 and TRBJ2-1, reads NAGVMQNPRHLVRRRGQEARLRCSPMKGHSHVYWYRQLPEEGLKFMVYLQKENIIDESGMPKERFSAEFPKEGPSILRIQQVVRGDSAAYFCASSPPGQGAYEQFFGPGTRLTVL.

V is TRBV5-1 and J is TRBJ1-1; D is perhaps TRBD1 (5 bases). Germline values: CDR1 SGHRS, CDR2 YFSETQ. V lost 4 bases and J lost 1, with 11 bases in between. This CDR3 has 14 amino acids. The CDR3 nucleotides read TGCGCCAGCAGCACCACAGGACGGAACACTGAAGCTTTCTTT. Protein product: CASSTTGRNTEAFF.

This chain connects TRBV7-3 to TRBJ2-5; tentatively, D is TRBD1 (6 bases). Trimming took off 4 bases at V and 5 bases at J, with 14 bases between the two ends. Germline CDR1 reads SGHTA; CDR2 reads FQGTGA. The CDR3 spans 14 residues. The CDR3 loop is CASSSQGSSETQYF. CDR3 sequence (DNA): TGTGCCAGCAGCTCACAGGGATCCTCGGAGACCCAGTACTTC.

This chain joins TRBV2 and TRBJ1-3; D remains unclear. Per germline, CDR1 SNHLY and CDR2 FYNNEI. Trimming stripped 4 bases from V and 0 bases from J, with 4 bases between. This CDR3 contains 13 residues. In DNA, the CDR3 is TGTGCCAGCAGTGGAGACTCTGGAAACACCATATATTTT. Protein: CASSGDSGNTIYF. The complete variable domain, with remaining parts taken from reference TRBV2 and TRBJ1-3, reads EPEVTQTPSHQVTQMGQEVILRCVPISNHLYFYWYRQILGQKVEFLVSFYNNEISEKSEIFDDQFSVERPDGSNFTLKIRSTKLEDSAMYFCASSGDSGNTIYFGEGSWLTVV.

The rearrangement links TRBV5-1 to TRBJ1-5, with TRBD1 identical over 7 bases. V gave up 4 bases and J gave up 4 bases; unmatched junction bases: 2. CDR3 length equals 13 residues. Germline CDR1 SGHRS, CDR2 YFSETQ. This CDR3 reads CASSVDRNQPQHF. CDR3 DNA sequence: TGCGCCAGCAGCGTGGACAGGAATCAGCCCCAGCATTTT.

The CDR3 protein is CASSPTTGASTDTQYF. CDR3 coding DNA: TGTGCCAGCAGCCCGACGACAGGGGCCAGCACAGATACGCAGTATTTT. J is TRBJ2-3 and V is TRBV5-4; TRBD1 aligns across 8 bases. CDR3 length equals 16 residues. The germline V gene encodes CDR1 SGHNT and CDR2 YYREEE (reference sequence). The V gene end was trimmed by 4 bases and the J gene end by 0 bases; junction bases not matched to a gene: 7. The full variable domain, in which reference TRBV5-4 and TRBJ2-3 provide the parts outside the CDR3, is ETGVTQSPTHLIKTRGQQVTLRCSSQSGHNTVSWYQQALGQGPQFIFQYYREEENGRGNFPPRFSGLQFPNYSSELNVNALELDDSALYLCASSPTTGASTDTQYFGPGTRLTVL.

This clone has only a few counts. The chain combines TRBV5-1 with TRBJ1-1; D remains ambiguous. The germline V and J ends were trimmed by 4 bases and 1 base, with 11 bases remaining between them. Germline-derived CDR1 and CDR2 are SGHRS and YFSETQ. This CDR3 spans 14 amino acids. The CDR3 region has the DNA TGCGCCAGCAGCGAAAAGACGGGGAACACTGAAGCTTTCTTT. Its translation: CASSEKTGNTEAFF.

This clone came up once. The chain combines TRBV19 with TRBJ2-4; 10 bases line up with TRBD2. V lost 4 bases, J lost 0 bases, and 6 bases stayed unmatched. Germline CDR1 is LNHDA and CDR2 is SQIVND (reference sequence). This CDR3 contains 17 residues. CDR3 bases: TGTGCCAGTAGTACCGCCGGACTAGCGGTAGCCAAAAACATTCAGTACTTC. It translates to CASSTAGLAVAKNIQYF.

This clone was recorded only once. The gene calls are TRBV1 and TRBJ2-1; no DNA check was done on the table's D call, TRBD2. TRBV1 is annotated as a pseudogene. The CDR3 runs to 19 residues. As DNA, the CDR3 is TGCACCAGCAGCCACTTAACGCAGAAATCCCGGGAGGGCCTTGGTGAGCAGTTCTTC. This sequence encodes CTSSHLTQKSREGLGEQFF.

This chain links TRBV27 with TRBJ2-7, with D tentatively TRBD2 (6 bases). Per the germline V gene, CDR1 is MNHEY and CDR2 is SMNVEV (reference sequence). This CDR3 spans 14 amino acids. V was trimmed by 6 bases and J by 6 bases, leaving 18 bases between them. The CDR3 spells CASSLGAGTVEQYF. CDR3 sequence (DNA): TGTGCCAGCAGCTTAGGGGCGGGAACCGTCGAGCAGTACTTC.

This sequence joins TRBV4-3 and TRBJ1-1; maybe TRBD1 (5 bases). Between the trimmed V and J ends, which lost 0 bases and 10 bases, there was a span of 12 bases. This CDR3 has 13 residues. The germline gives CDR1 LGHNA, CDR2 YSLEER. This CDR3 reads CASSQDEDQGAFF. Here the CDR3 DNA reads TGCGCCAGCAGCCAAGACGAGGACCAGGGAGCTTTCTTT.

This clone appeared a few times. The CDR3 here is CSARIRETQYF. The CDR3 DNA reads TGCAGTGCTAGGATCCGGGAGACCCAGTACTTC. V is TRBV20-1 and J is TRBJ2-5; D gene ambiguous. Germline CDR1 reads DFQATT; CDR2 reads SNEGSKA (reference sequence). This CDR3 comprises 11 residues. V lost 3 bases and J 5 bases, leaving 7 bases between the germline ends.

This chain links TRBV27 with TRBJ2-2, with 9 bases aligning to TRBD2. The CDR3 length is 16 residues. With 0 bases clipped from V and 2 bases from J, the junction kept 1 base outside the gene matches. Germline assignment: CDR1 MNHEY and CDR2 SMNVEV (reference sequence). This CDR3 is CASSLSTSGNTGELFF. Written as DNA, the CDR3 is TGTGCCAGCAGTTTATCGACTAGCGGAAACACCGGGGAGCTGTTTTTT.

This chain uses TRBV10-2 with TRBJ2-7; TRBD2 aligns across 8 bases. The junction had 12 bases not matched to a gene; V was cut back by 3 bases and J by 2 bases. Per germline, CDR1 WSHSY and CDR2 SAAADI. This CDR3 has 17 residues. CDR3 nucleotides: TGCGCCAGCAGTGAAGCACATCGGCGGGGGGTTGCCTACGAGCAGTACGTC. Translated: CASSEAHRRGVAYEQYV.

This sequence joins TRBV2 and TRBJ1-6, with a possible D match to TRBD1 (5 bases). The CDR3 length is 15 residues. Germline loops: CDR1 SNHLY, CDR2 FYNNEI. V gave up 2 bases and J gave up 5 bases, with 10 bases separating them. CDR3 nucleotide sequence: TGTGCCAGCAGTGAAAGTAGACAGAATAATTCACCCCTCCACTTT. This codes for CASSESRQNNSPLHF.

The chain carries TRBV12-5 and TRBJ1-4, with TRBD1 matching over 7 bases. Trimming at V came to 6 bases and at J to 7 bases, leaving 17 bases not matched to a gene. CDR3 length equals 17 residues. Germline CDR1 reads LGHNT; CDR2 reads FRNRAP. The CDR3 here is CASGTAAETGFREKLFF. The CDR3 bases are TGTGCTAGTGGAACTGCCGCCGAGACAGGGTTTCGTGAAAAACTGTTTTTT.

The gene calls are TRBV10-1 and TRBJ2-1, with D perhaps matching TRBD2 (5 bases). The germline V and J ends were trimmed by 8 bases and 9 bases, with 11 bases remaining between them. This CDR3 is built from 11 residues. Germline V gene lookup returns CDR1 WNHNN and CDR2 SYGVQD (reference sequence). This chain's CDR3 is CASPRTCEQFF. CDR3 DNA: TGCGCCAGCCCGAGGACTTGTGAGCAGTTCTTC.

The CDR3 protein is CASSPVLDSSSYNEQFF. CDR3 nucleotides: TGTGCCAGCAGCCCCGTCTTAGATTCCTCTTCCTACAATGAGCAGTTCTTC. This chain uses TRBV5-8 with TRBJ2-1; D is ambiguous. Germline CDR1 SGHTS, CDR2 YDEGEE. Trimming stripped 4 bases from V and 1 base from J, with 18 bases between. This CDR3 contains 17 residues.

The chain uses TRBV12-3 or TRBV12-4 and TRBJ1-5, with D unresolved. CDR3 length equals 13 residues. V gave up 3 bases and J gave up 3 bases, with 6 bases separating them. CDR3 sequence (DNA): TGTGCCAGCAGTTTGCAGGACAATCAGCCCCAGCATTTT. This gives the protein CASSLQDNQPQHF.

This sequence joins TRBV18 and TRBJ2-7; D is possibly TRBD2 (6 bases). The CDR3 has 15 amino acids. Deletions cut 1 base from V and 6 bases from J, with 16 bases between. Per germline, CDR1 KGHSH and CDR2 LQKENI. The CDR3 DNA is TGTGCCAGCTCACCACTACGGGGAGGAAGCGGCGAGCAGTACTTC. This translates into CASSPLRGGSGEQYF.

This clone has just one count. The chain has TRBV7-8 and TRBJ2-2, with D possibly TRBD1 on 6 matching bases. Trimming took 2 bases from V and 1 from J, leaving 11 bases between them. CDR1 and CDR2 from the germline V gene are SGHVS and FQNEAQ. The CDR3 sequence is 16 residues long. CDR3 bases: TGTGCCAGCAGCTTAATGGGGGCCTTGAACACCGGGGAGCTGTTTTTT. This translates into CASSLMGALNTGELFF.

CDR3 bases: TGTGCCAGCAGGTTGGGAGGGCACTATGGCTACACCTTC. This sequence encodes CASRLGGHYGYTF. V gene TRBV12-3 or TRBV12-4 combines with J gene TRBJ1-2; D is uncertain. The CDR3 spans 13 residues. Trimming left V 6 bases short and J 3 bases short, with 11 bases between.